This T cell receptor beta chain was recovered during a study of T-cell reconstitution after alpha-beta-depleted transplantation in children. The study's findings and limits: At one year after transplant, newly produced T cells mostly accounted for T-cell counts and diversity.

Germline-derived CDR1 and CDR2 are SGHTA and FQGNSA. There are 16 residues in the CDR3. With 3 bases clipped from V and 3 bases from J, the junction kept 7 bases outside the gene matches. This clonotype was recorded at least ten times. As yet, its antigen is unknown. Researchers prepared the TCRbeta library using unique molecular identifiers, the study reports. TCRdb passed the PCR reads through MiXCR, listing each CDR3 protein once. The sample holds roughly 48,000 distinct CDR3 sequences, approximately 6.1% seen once. The receptor comes from a female patient between 2 and 15 years old who had a stem cell transplant for aplastic anemia, so the T cells may come from the graft donor. V is TRBV7-2 and J is TRBJ2-3; 9 bases agree with TRBD2. Specimen: PBMCs, mostly from graft donor cells, collected 60 days after TCRalphabeta/CD19-depleted stem cell transplant. The CDR3 nucleotides are TGTGCCAGCAGCTTGGGGGGGGGACTAGCAACAGATACGCAGTATTTT. Protein product: CASSLGGGLATDTQYF.